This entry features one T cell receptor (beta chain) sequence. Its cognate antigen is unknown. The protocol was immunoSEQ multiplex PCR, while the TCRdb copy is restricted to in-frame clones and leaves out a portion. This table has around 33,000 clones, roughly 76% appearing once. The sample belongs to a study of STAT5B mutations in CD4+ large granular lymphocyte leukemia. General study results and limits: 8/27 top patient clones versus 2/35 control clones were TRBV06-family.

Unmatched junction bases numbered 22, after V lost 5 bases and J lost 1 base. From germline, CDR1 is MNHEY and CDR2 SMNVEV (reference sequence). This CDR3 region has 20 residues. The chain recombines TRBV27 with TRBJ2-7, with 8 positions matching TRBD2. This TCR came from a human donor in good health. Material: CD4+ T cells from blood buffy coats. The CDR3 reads CASSQLGTVRTGGGSYEQYF. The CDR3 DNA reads TGTGCCAGCAGTCAACTGGGGACGGTCCGTACGGGAGGGGGATCCTACGAGCAGTACTTC.